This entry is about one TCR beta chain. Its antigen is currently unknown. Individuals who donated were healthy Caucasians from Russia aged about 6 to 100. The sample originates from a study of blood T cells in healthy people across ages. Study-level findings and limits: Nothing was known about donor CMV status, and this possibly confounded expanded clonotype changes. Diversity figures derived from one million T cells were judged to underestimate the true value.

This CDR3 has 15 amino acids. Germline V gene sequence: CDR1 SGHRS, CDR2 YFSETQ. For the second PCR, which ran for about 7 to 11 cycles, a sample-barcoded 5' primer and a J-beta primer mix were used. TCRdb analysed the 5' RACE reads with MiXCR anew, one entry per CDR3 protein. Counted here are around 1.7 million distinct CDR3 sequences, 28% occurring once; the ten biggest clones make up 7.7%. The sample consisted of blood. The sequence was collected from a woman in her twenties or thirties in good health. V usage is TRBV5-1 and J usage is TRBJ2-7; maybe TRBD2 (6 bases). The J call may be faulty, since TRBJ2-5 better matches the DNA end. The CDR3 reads CASSSAGREEQTQYF. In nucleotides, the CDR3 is TGCGCCAGCAGCTCCGCGGGCAGGGAGGAACAGACCCAGTACTTC.